A single sample gave rise to the 12 T cell receptor beta chains below, sequenced in a study of CD8 T cells in Susac syndrome. RNA in amounts of roughly 0.5 to 1 ug was reverse transcribed with random hexamers. TCRdb re-analysed the immunoSEQ multiplex PCR reads in MiXCR, keeping a single row per CDR3 protein. The repertoire includes 150,000 to 190,000 distinct CDR3 sequences, about 94% of them detected once, and more than 0.2% sits in the top ten. The sequencing input was CD8+ T cells from PBMCs. These receptors were taken from a human donor with multiple sclerosis.

V and J are TRBV13 and TRBJ2-5, with 7 bases lining up with TRBD2. CDR1 is PRHDT and CDR2 is FYEKMQ in the germline V gene (reference sequence). This CDR3 contains 16 residues. Trimming cost V 6 bases and J 1 base; bases outside gene matches: 11. CDR3 in DNA: TGTGCCAGCAGTAGTTCCAGCGGGGTGCTCCAAGAGACCCAGTACTTC. Translated: CASSSSSGVLQETQYF.

This clonotype was recorded only once. The DNA of the CDR3 is TGCAGTGCTAGAGATCTGGGGACAGGGGCACTAGCGGGGTACAAAGAGACCCAGTACTTC. Encoded protein: CSARDLGTGALAGYKETQYF. V usage is TRBV20-1 and J usage is TRBJ2-5, with D perhaps assigned TRBD1 or TRBD2 (10 bases each). The germline V gene has CDR1 DFQATT and CDR2 SNEGSKA (reference sequence). V was clipped by 0 bases and J by 3 bases, with 29 bases between them. CDR3 length: 20 residues.

J is TRBJ2-1 and V is TRBV3-1; the D is unclear. Germline values: CDR1 LGHDT, CDR2 YNNKEL (reference sequence). V lost 3 bases, J lost 7 bases, and 16 bases lay in between. CDR3 size: 15 residues. CDR3 bases: TGTGCCAGCAGCCAGGAAAGATCCGGCCGAAATGAGCAGTTCTTC. Translating it yields CASSQERSGRNEQFF.

This chain connects TRBV9 to TRBJ1-1; D call uncertain. Germline CDR1 and CDR2: SGDLS and YYNGEE. The V end was cut by 7 bases, the J end by 1 base, with 11 bases between. The CDR3 covers 13 residues. The CDR3 DNA reads TGTGCCAGCGGGGAAGGGAGGAACACTGAAGCTTTCTTT. This translates into CASGEGRNTEAFF.

The chain carries TRBV11-1 and TRBJ2-7; 8 bases line up with TRBD1. The germline V gene encodes CDR1 SGHAT and CDR2 FQDESV (reference sequence). The length of the CDR3 is 14 residues. V lost 5 bases and J lost 7; bases outside the gene matches: 10. The CDR3 reads CASSPWTGSEEQYF. DNA of the CDR3: TGTGCCAGCAGCCCGTGGACAGGGTCGGAAGAGCAGTACTTC.

The gene calls are TRBV5-1 and TRBJ2-5, with D maybe TRBD2 (6 bases). Germline assignment: CDR1 SGHRS and CDR2 YFSETQ. The germline V and J ends were trimmed by 0 bases and 3 bases, with 21 bases remaining between them. The CDR3 has 18 amino acids. The CDR3 bases are TGCGCCAGCAGCTTGGCGGGGGAAAACCGTTACGGTAAAGAGACCCAGTACTTC. Translating gives CASSLAGENRYGKETQYF.

This rearrangement joins TRBV27 to TRBJ2-1; D may be TRBD1 (6 bases). Germline CDR1 is MNHEY and CDR2 is SMNVEV (reference sequence). The CDR3 has 18 amino acids. V lost 7 bases and J lost 0, with 22 bases in between. CDR3 in DNA: TGTGCCAGCATCGCCGGGAAGGGGGTAATTGGCTCCTACAATGAGCAGTTCTTC. This gives the protein CASIAGKGVIGSYNEQFF.

The V call is TRBV7-6, the J call TRBJ2-1; 9 bases line up with TRBD2. Trimming took 1 base from V and 3 from J; bases not matched to a gene: 4. Germline V lookup: CDR1 SGHVS, CDR2 FNYEAQ. This CDR3 region has 16 residues. The CDR3 region has the DNA TGTGCCAGCAGCTTAGAAGCGGGGGGATTCTACAATGAGCAGTTCTTC. Translation gives CASSLEAGGFYNEQFF.

This chain uses TRBV5-1 with TRBJ2-7; perhaps D is TRBD1 or TRBD2 (5 bases each). The CDR3 is 14 residues long. V was pared by 6 bases and J by 0 bases, with 13 bases between. CDR1 is SGHRS and CDR2 is YFSETQ in the germline V gene. In DNA, the CDR3 is TGCGCCAGCAACCCCGGGACGGCCTCCTACGAGCAGTACTTC. Translating it yields CASNPGTASYEQYF.

The genes are TRBV11-2 and TRBJ1-2; D not certain. The V gene's germline CDR1 is SGHAT and CDR2 FQNNGV. This CDR3 has 15 amino acids. V lost 1 base to trimming and J lost 0 bases, with 9 bases between them. The CDR3 DNA reads TGTGCCAGCAGCTTAGTCGCACATCCTAACTATGGCTACACCTTC. Translating gives CASSLVAHPNYGYTF.

The chain has TRBV25-1 and TRBJ1-1; D ambiguous. CDR1 is MGHDK, CDR2 SYGVNS, per germline. Trimming pared 10 bases from V and 8 bases from J, leaving 14 bases between. The CDR3 is 11 residues long. DNA of the CDR3: TGTGCCACCGCAGTCGGGTTAGAAGCTTTCTTT. It codes for CATAVGLEAFF.

This chain joins TRBV30 and TRBJ2-7; 7 nucleotides match TRBD1. The germline CDR1 and CDR2 sequences are GTSNPN and SVGIG (reference sequence). This CDR3 has 12 amino acids. With 7 bases clipped from V and 2 bases from J, the junction kept 5 bases outside the gene matches. DNA for the CDR3: TGTGCCTTGGGGACAGAAGCCTACGAGCAGTACTTC. Translation: CALGTEAYEQYF.